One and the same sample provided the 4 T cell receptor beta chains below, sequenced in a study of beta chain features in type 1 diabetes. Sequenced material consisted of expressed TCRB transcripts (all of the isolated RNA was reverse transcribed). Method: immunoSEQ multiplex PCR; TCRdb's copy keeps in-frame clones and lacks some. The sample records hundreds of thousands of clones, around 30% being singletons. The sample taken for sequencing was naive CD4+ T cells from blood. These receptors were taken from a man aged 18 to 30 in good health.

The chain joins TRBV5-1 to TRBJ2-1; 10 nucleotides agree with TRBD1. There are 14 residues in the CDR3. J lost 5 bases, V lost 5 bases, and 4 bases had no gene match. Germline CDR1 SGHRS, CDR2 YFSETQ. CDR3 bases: TGCGCCAGCAGACCCGGGACAGGGGACAATGAGCAGTTCTTC. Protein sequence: CASRPGTGDNEQFF.

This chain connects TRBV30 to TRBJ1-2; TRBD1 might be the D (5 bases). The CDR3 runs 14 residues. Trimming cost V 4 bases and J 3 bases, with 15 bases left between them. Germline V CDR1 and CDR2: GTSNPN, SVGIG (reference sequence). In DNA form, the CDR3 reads TGTGCCTGGATTCCAGGGCGAGCGGACTATGGCTACACCTTC. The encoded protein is CAWIPGRADYGYTF.

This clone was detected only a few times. The CDR3 region has the DNA TGTGCCAGCAGCCGGGGACTAGCGGGAGTCAATGAGCAGTTCTTC. This translates into CASSRGLAGVNEQFF. The chain is built from TRBV7-6 and TRBJ2-1, with TRBD2 matching over 14 bases. This CDR3 is built from 15 residues. The junction had 3 bases not matched to a gene; V was cut back by 5 bases and J by 6 bases. CDR1 is SGHVS, CDR2 FNYEAQ, per germline.

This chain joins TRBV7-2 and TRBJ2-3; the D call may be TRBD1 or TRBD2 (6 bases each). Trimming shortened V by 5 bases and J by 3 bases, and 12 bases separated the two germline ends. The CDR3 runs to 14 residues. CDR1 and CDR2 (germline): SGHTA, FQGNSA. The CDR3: CASSPRGTTDTQYF. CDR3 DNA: TGTGCCAGCAGCCCCCGGGGGACAACAGATACGCAGTATTTT.